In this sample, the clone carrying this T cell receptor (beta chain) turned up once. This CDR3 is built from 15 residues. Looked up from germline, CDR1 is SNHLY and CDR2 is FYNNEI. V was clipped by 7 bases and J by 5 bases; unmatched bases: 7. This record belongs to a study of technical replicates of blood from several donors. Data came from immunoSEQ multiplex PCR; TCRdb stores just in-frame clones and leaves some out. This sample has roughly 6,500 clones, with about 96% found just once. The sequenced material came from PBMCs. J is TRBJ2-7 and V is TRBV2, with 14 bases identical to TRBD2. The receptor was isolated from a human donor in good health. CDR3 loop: CASKGTSGSFHEQYF. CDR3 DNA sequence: TGTGCCAGCAAAGGGACTAGCGGGAGTTTCCACGAGCAGTACTTC.